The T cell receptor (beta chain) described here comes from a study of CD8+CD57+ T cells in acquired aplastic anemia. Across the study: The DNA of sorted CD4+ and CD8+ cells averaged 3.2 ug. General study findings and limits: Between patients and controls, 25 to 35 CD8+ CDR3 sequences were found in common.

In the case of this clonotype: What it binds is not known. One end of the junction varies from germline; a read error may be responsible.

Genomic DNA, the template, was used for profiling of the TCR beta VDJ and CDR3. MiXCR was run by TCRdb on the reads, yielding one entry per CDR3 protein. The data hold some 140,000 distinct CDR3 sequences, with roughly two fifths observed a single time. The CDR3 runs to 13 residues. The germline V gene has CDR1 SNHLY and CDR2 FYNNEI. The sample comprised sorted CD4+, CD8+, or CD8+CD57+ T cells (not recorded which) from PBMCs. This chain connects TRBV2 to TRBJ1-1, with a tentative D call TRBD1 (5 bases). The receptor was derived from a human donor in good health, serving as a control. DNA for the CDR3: TGTGCCAGCGGTGAAGTGGGGGGCACTGAAGCTTTCTTT. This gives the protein CASGEVGGTEAFF.